What follows are 9 T cell receptor beta chains derived from one specimen sequenced in a study of Graves' ophthalmopathy and Graves' hyperthyroidism. RNA served as the template for amplifying TCR beta CDR3 regions. Second-round multiplex PCR came after a first-round RT-PCR that employed HTBI primers. TCRdb re-derived calls from the multiplex PCR reads in MiXCR, one entry per CDR3 protein. The sample contains 260,000 or so distinct CDR3 sequences, approximately 42% of which appear only once. The source material was peripheral blood. Source of these receptors: an adult man with Graves' ophthalmopathy.

The V and J genes are TRBV28 and TRBJ2-5; maybe TRBD2 (7 bases). The CDR3 runs 16 residues. Germline V gives CDR1 MDHEN, CDR2 SYDVKM. Trimming cost V 4 bases and J 0 bases, with 15 bases left between them. This CDR3 is CASSSVGRGDQETQYF. The CDR3 bases are TGTGCCAGCAGTTCGGTAGGGAGGGGGGACCAAGAGACCCAGTACTTC.

The V and J genes are TRBV5-1 and TRBJ2-2; D remains unclear. Germline lookup yields CDR1 SGHRS and CDR2 YFSETQ. Trimming left V 2 bases short and J 8 bases short, with 13 bases between. CDR3 length: 14 residues. Here the CDR3 reads CASSLNTAKGELFF. The CDR3 nucleotides are TGCGCCAGCAGCTTAAACACGGCGAAAGGGGAGCTGTTTTTT.

This clonotype was counted many times. V is TRBV3-1 and J is TRBJ2-6, with D unclear. The V and J ends lost 3 bases and 2 bases respectively, with 2 bases between them. This CDR3 has 13 amino acids. The germline V gene has CDR1 LGHDT and CDR2 YNNKEL (reference sequence). CDR3 region: CASSQTGANVLTF. CDR3 DNA: TGTGCCAGCAGCCAGACTGGGGCCAACGTCCTGACTTTC.

This clonotype appeared many times. This rearrangement joins TRBV7-9 to TRBJ2-2, with D unclear. V dropped 3 bases and J dropped 2 bases, with 10 bases sitting between them. From germline, CDR1 is SEHNR and CDR2 FQNEAQ (reference sequence). CDR3 length equals 15 residues. The CDR3 region has the DNA TGTGCCAGCAGCTTGGCGGCGGCTAACACCGGGGAGCTGTTTTTT. Encoded protein: CASSLAAANTGELFF.

This clonotype was detected ten times or more. The rearrangement joins TRBV29-1 to TRBJ1-4; D is unresolved. The V gene's germline CDR1 is SQVTM and CDR2 ANQGSEA. This CDR3 is 13 amino acids long. V shed 5 bases and J shed 4 bases, with 11 bases lying between them. The CDR3 region is CSVRSQSNEKLFF. The CDR3 bases are TGCAGCGTTCGATCCCAGAGTAATGAAAAACTGTTTTTT. Complete variable domain (other parts from reference TRBV29-1 and TRBJ1-4): SAVISQKPSRDICQRGTSLTIQCQVDSQVTMMFWYRQQPGQSLTLIATANQGSEATYESGFVIDKFPISRPNLTFSTLTVSNMSPEDSSIYLCSVRSQSNEKLFFGSGTQLSVL.

This chain uses TRBV5-1 with TRBJ1-2; 11 bases fit TRBD1. Germline V lookup: CDR1 SGHRS, CDR2 YFSETQ. With V trimmed by 4 bases and J by 7 bases, 6 bases remained unmatched. The CDR3 runs 14 residues. CDR3 bases: TGCGCCAGCAGCGCGGACAGGGGGCGGAGTGGCTACACCTTC. Its translation: CASSADRGRSGYTF. The whole variable domain, remainder taken from reference TRBV5-1 and TRBJ1-2, is KAGVTQTPRYLIKTRGQQVTLSCSPISGHRSVSWYQQTPGQGLQFLFEYFSETQRNKGNFPGRFSGRQFSNSRSEMNVSTLELGDSALYLCASSADRGRSGYTFGSGTRLTVV.

The gene calls are TRBV20-1 and TRBJ2-7; a possible D gene is TRBD2 (6 bases). V lost 3 bases to trimming and J lost 3 bases, with 15 bases between them. Per the germline V gene, CDR1 is DFQATT and CDR2 is SNEGSKA (reference sequence). The CDR3 spans 14 residues. The CDR3 nucleotides read TGCAGTGCTAGCGGGAGCGACCTTGGCTACGAGCAGTACTTC. It encodes CSASGSDLGYEQYF.

This clonotype has a count of ten or more. The V gene is TRBV29-1, the J gene TRBJ2-5; TRBD1 agrees at 7 bases. CDR1 and CDR2 (germline): SQVTM, ANQGSEA. This CDR3 region has 14 residues. J was trimmed by 3 bases and V by 6 bases; bases with no gene match: 10. CDR3: CSVKIGTAEETQYF. Here the CDR3 DNA reads TGCAGCGTCAAAATCGGGACAGCGGAAGAGACCCAGTACTTC.

This clonotype occurred a few times. J is TRBJ1-6 and V is TRBV7-9; 10 bases agree with TRBD1. The CDR3 is 16 residues long. Unmatched junction bases numbered 15, after V lost 5 bases and J lost 14 bases. Looked up from germline, CDR1 is SEHNR and CDR2 is FQNEAQ (reference sequence). The CDR3 sequence: CASSLPSDRGPVTLHF. CDR3 bases: TGTGCCAGCAGCCTACCAAGCGACAGGGGGCCGGTCACCCTCCACTTT.